This is a list of T cell receptor beta chains from one sample in a study of identifying expanded T cells in peripheral blood. Profiling relied on immunoSEQ multiplex PCR, and the TCRdb table lists in-frame clones only, not all of them. The data contain some 80,000 clones, roughly 90% of them singletons. Sequencing used blood. The receptors were sampled from a person aged 18 to 70 in good health. CDR3s include the opening cysteine and the closing phenylalanine or tryptophan. The order of the fields is D gene, V gene, CDR3 protein. The D gene is left open where the match is weak.

.,TRBV12-5,CASGLAGDGGYTF
.,TRBV21-1,CASSSGRGLIETQYF
.,TRBV5-4,CASSLEKGKGEFF
TRBD1,TRBV6-1,CASRPGQGAGTEAFF
TRBD1,TRBV5-1,CASSLPTGAGANVLTF
TRBD1,TRBV19,CASRQDRASSYEQYF
TRBD2,TRBV19,CASRLAGTSYEQYF
TRBD1,TRBV6-1,CASSADRYEQYF
.,TRBV5-1,CASSLDGSNQPQHF
.,TRBV7-2,CASSLDGGKWNEQFF